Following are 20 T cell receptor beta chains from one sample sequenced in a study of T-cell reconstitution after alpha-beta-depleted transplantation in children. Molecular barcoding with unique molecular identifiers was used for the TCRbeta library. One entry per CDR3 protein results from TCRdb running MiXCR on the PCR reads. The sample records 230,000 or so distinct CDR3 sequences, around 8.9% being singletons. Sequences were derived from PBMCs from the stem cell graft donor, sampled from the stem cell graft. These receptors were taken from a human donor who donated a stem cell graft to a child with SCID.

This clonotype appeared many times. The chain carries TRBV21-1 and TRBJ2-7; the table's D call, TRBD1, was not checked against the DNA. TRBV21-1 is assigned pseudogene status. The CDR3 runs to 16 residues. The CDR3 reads CASSNRPPGQAYEQYF. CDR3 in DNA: TGTGCCAGCAGCAATCGTCCCCCGGGACAGGCCTACGAGCAGTACTTC.

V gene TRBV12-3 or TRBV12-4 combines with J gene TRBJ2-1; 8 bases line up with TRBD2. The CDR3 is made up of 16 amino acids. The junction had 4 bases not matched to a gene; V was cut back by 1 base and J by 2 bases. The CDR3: CASSLDVSGTYNEQFF. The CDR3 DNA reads TGTGCCAGCAGTTTAGACGTTAGCGGGACCTACAATGAGCAGTTCTTC.

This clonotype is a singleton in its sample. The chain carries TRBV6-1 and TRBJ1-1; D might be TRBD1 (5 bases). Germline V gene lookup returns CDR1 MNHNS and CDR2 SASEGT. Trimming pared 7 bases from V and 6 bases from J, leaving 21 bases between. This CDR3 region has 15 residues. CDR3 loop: CASTRVVGTGAEAFF. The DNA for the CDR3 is TGTGCCAGCACGAGAGTGGTAGGGACCGGGGCTGAAGCTTTCTTT.

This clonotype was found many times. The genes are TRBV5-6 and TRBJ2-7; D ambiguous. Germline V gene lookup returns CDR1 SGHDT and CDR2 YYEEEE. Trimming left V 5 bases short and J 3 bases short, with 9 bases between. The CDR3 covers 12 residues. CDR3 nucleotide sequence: TGTGCCAGCAGTTACCTTCTCTACGAGCAGTACTTC. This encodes CASSYLLYEQYF.

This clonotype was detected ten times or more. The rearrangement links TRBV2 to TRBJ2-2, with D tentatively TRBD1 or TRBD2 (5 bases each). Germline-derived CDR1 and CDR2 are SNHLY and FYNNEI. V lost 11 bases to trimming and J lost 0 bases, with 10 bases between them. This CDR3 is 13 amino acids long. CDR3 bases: TGTGCCCCCCGGGACCCGAACACCGGGGAGCTGTTTTTT. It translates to CAPRDPNTGELFF.

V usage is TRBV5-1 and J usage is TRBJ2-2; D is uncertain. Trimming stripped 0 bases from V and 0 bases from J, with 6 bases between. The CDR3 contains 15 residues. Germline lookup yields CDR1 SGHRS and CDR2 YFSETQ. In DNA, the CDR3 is TGCGCCAGCAGCTTGGCCCAAGCGAACACCGGGGAGCTGTTTTTT. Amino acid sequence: CASSLAQANTGELFF.

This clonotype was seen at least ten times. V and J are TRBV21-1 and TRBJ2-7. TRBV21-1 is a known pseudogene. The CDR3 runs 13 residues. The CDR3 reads CASSSRRSYEQYF. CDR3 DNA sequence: TGTGCCAGCAGCAGCCGAAGGTCCTACGAGCAGTACTTC.

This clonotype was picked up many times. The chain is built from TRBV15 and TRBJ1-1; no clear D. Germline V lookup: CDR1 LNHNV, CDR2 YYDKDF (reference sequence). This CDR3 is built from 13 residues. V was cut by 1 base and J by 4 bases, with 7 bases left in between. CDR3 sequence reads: CATSRVSGTEAFF. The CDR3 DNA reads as TGTGCCACCAGCAGAGTAAGCGGCACTGAAGCTTTCTTT.

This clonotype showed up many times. The CDR3 region has the DNA TGTGCCAGCCAACGTTCGCTAGCGGGCCACTACGAGCAGTACTTC. Its translation is CASQRSLAGHYEQYF. The chain recombines TRBV27 with TRBJ2-7; the match to TRBD2 covers 8 bases. CDR3 size: 15 residues. Germline V lookup: CDR1 MNHEY, CDR2 SMNVEV (reference sequence). Trimming removed 8 bases from V and 3 bases from J; junction bases left unmatched: 12.

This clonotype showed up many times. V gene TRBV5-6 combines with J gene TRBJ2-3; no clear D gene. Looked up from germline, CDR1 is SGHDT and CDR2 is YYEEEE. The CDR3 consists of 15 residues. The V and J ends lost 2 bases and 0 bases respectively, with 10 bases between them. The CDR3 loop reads CASSLGPTSTDTQYF. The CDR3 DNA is TGTGCCAGCAGCTTAGGGCCTACTAGCACAGATACGCAGTATTTT. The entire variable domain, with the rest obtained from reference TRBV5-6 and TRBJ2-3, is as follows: DAGVTQSPTHLIKTRGQQVTLRCSPKSGHDTVSWYQQALGQGPQFIFQYYEEEERQRGNFPDRFSGHQFPNYSSELNVNALLLGDSALYLCASSLGPTSTDTQYFGPGTRLTVL.

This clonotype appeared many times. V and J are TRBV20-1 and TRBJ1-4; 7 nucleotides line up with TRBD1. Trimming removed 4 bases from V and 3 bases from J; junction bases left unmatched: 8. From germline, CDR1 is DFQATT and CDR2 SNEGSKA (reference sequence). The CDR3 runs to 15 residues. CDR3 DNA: TGCAGTGCTACCCGGACAGGAGCCGCTAATGAAAAACTGTTTTTT. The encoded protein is CSATRTGAANEKLFF.

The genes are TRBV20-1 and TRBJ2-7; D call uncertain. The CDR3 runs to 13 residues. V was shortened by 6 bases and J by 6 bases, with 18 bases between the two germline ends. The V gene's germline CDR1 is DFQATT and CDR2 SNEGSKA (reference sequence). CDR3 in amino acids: CSAGPGPGSEQYF. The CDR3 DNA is TGCAGTGCCGGACCGGGTCCGGGCTCCGAGCAGTACTTC.

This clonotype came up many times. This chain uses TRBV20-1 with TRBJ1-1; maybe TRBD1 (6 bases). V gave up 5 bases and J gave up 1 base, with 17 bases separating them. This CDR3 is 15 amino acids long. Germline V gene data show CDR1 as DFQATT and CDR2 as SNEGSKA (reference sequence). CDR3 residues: CSAATPGHANTEAFF. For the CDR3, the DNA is TGCAGTGCTGCCACCCCGGGACACGCGAACACTGAAGCTTTCTTT.

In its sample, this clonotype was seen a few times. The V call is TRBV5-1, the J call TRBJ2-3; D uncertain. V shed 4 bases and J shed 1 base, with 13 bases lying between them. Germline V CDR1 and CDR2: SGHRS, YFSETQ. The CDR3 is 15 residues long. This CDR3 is CASSTGSSGTDTQYF. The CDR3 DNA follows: TGCGCCAGCAGCACGGGTAGCTCTGGCACAGATACGCAGTATTTT. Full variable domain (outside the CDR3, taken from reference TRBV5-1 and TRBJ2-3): KAGVTQTPRYLIKTRGQQVTLSCSPISGHRSVSWYQQTPGQGLQFLFEYFSETQRNKGNFPGRFSGRQFSNSRSEMNVSTLELGDSALYLCASSTGSSGTDTQYFGPGTRLTVL.

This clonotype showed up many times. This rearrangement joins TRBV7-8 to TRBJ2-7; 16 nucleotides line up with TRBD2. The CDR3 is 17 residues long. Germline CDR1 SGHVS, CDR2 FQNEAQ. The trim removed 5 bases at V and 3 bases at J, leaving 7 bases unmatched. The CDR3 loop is CASSTGTSGGDLYEQYF. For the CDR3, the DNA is TGTGCCAGCAGCACAGGGACTAGCGGGGGGGACCTCTACGAGCAGTACTTC. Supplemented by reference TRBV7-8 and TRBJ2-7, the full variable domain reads GAGVSQSPRYKVAKRGQDVALRCDPISGHVSLFWYQQALGQGPEFLTYFQNEAQLDKSGLPSDRFFAERPEGSVSTLKIQRTQQEDSAVYLCASSTGTSGGDLYEQYFGPGTRLTVT.

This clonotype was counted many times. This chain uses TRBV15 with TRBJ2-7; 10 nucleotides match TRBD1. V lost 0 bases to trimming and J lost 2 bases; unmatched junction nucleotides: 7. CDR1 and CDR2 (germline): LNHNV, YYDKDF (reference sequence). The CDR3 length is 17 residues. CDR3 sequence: CATSREAGTGVPYEQYF. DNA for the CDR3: TGTGCCACCAGCAGAGAAGCAGGGACAGGGGTCCCCTACGAGCAGTACTTC.

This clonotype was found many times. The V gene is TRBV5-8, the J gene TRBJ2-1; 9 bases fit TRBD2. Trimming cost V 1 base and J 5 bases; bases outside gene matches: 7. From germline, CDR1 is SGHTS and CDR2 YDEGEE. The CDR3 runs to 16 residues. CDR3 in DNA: TGTGCCAGCAGCTTGTATCGCGGCGGGGGGGACAATGAGCAGTTCTTC. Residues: CASSLYRGGGDNEQFF.

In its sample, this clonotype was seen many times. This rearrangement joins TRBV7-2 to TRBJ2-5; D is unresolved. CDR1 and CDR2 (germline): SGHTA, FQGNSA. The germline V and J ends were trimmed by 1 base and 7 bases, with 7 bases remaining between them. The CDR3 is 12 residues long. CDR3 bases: TGTGCCAGCAGCTTAGGCCCCAGGACCCAGTACTTC. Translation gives CASSLGPRTQYF.

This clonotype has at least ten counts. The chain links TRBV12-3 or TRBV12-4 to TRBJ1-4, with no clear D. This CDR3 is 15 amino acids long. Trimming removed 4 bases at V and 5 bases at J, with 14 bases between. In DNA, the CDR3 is TGTGCCAGCAGTTCCTGGCTAGTTGGGAATGAAAAACTGTTTTTT. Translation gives CASSSWLVGNEKLFF.

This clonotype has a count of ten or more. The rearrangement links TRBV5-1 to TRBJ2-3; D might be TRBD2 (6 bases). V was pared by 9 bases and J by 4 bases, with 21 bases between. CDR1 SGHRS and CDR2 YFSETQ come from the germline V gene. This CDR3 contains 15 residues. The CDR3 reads CATRRGSQVADTQYF. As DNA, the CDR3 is TGCGCCACCCGACGGGGGAGCCAAGTCGCAGATACGCAGTATTTT.